This TCR beta chain was identified in a study of blood T cells in healthy people across ages. Looking at the study overall: There was about one barcoded beta molecule captured by template switching per two T cells.

PCR was performed a second time for roughly 6 to 12 cycles using a sample-barcoded 5' primer and a J-beta primer mix. All cDNA molecules were each tagged by a template-switch adaptor with 12 random nucleotides. TCRdb called the 5' RACE reads again in MiXCR, with one record for every CDR3 protein. The top ten clones hold 15% to 20% of a sample with more than 800,000 distinct CDR3 sequences, less than 35% of them seen once. This clonotype was counted ten times or more. The germline V gene encodes CDR1 LNHNV and CDR2 YYDKDF (reference sequence). The J segment lost 5 bases and the V segment lost 2 bases, leaving 5 bases of the junction unmatched. CDR3 length equals 14 residues.

Sequencing was done on a sample of blood. The gene calls are TRBV15 and TRBJ2-5; TRBD1 matches 7 bases. This TCR came from an elderly woman in good health. The DNA of the CDR3 is TGTGCCACCAGCAGACCAGGGGGTCGGGAGACCCAGTACTTC. It specifies CATSRPGGRETQYF.